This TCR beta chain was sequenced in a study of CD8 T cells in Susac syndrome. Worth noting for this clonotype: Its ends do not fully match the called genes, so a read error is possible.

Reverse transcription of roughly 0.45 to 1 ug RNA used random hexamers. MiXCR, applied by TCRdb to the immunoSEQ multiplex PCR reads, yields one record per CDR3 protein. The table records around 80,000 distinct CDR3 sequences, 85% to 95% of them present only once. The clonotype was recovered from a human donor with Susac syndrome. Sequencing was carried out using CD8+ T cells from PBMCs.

The CDR3 loop reads CSARERRTNTEAFF. Written as DNA, the CDR3 is TGCAGTGCGAGAGAGAGACGGACGAACACTGAAGCTTTCTTT. The rearrangement links TRBV20-1 to TRBJ1-1; D not certain. Germline assignment: CDR1 DFQATT and CDR2 SNEGSKA (reference sequence). This CDR3 contains 14 residues.